Each of the 8 T cell receptor beta chains below was sequenced from the same sample in a study of cytomegalovirus exposure and HLA in healthy donors. Produced via immunoSEQ multiplex PCR; TCRdb's table is partial and in-frame only. The sample shows about 220,000 clones, just over 90% of them seen only once. Sequences were obtained from PBMCs. The source is a young woman in good health and CMV-seronegative.

The chain has TRBV6-1 and TRBJ2-1; D remains unclear. CDR1 and CDR2 (germline): MNHNS, SASEGT. The CDR3 consists of 12 residues. V dropped 7 bases and J dropped 10 bases, with 14 bases sitting between them. The CDR3, as DNA: TGTGCCAGCAACTTTGCGATTTCAGAGCAGTTCTTC. Encoded protein: CASNFAISEQFF.

The V and J genes are TRBV5-1 and TRBJ2-2, with 7 bases lining up with TRBD1. J was trimmed by 3 bases and V by 0 bases; bases with no gene match: 5. The CDR3 extends over 16 amino acids. Germline CDR1 reads SGHRS; CDR2 reads YFSETQ. The CDR3 region has the DNA TGCGCCAGCAGCTTGGTCACAGGGACAGACACCGGGGAGCTGTTTTTT. As protein: CASSLVTGTDTGELFF.

The chain has TRBV5-1 and TRBJ2-4; D might be TRBD1 (5 bases). In germline, CDR1 is SGHRS, CDR2 YFSETQ. The CDR3 totals 15 residues. V was trimmed by 6 bases and J by 1 base, leaving 14 bases between them. This CDR3 is CASNRDSPAKNIQYF. The CDR3 region has the DNA TGCGCCAGCAACCGAGACAGTCCCGCCAAAAACATTCAGTACTTC.

This clone was picked up one time. The gene calls are TRBV5-6 and TRBJ2-1, with D possibly matching TRBD1 (6 bases). The CDR3 runs to 15 residues. The germline V and J ends were trimmed by 3 bases and 7 bases, with 17 bases remaining between them. The germline V gene encodes CDR1 SGHDT and CDR2 YYEEEE. In DNA, the CDR3 is TGTGCCAGCAGCTACTCATGGGCAGGGGATAATGAGCAGTTCTTC. Translated, it gives CASSYSWAGDNEQFF.

The chain has TRBV27 and TRBJ2-7; 12 nucleotides agree with TRBD2. CDR3 size: 16 residues. Looked up from germline, CDR1 is MNHEY and CDR2 is SMNVEV (reference sequence). Losses at the gene ends were 6 bases for V and 6 bases for J; bases not matched to a gene: 12. The CDR3 region is CASRRTSGTRGSEQYF. DNA for the CDR3: TGTGCCAGCAGGCGGACTAGCGGGACCCGAGGGAGCGAGCAGTACTTC.

The chain links TRBV7-2 to TRBJ1-1; D perhaps matches TRBD1 (5 bases). The CDR3 length is 15 residues. The germline V and J ends were trimmed by 5 bases and 0 bases, with 13 bases remaining between them. The germline gives CDR1 SGHTA, CDR2 FQGNSA. The CDR3 spells CASSPIGGVNTEAFF. As DNA, the CDR3 is TGTGCCAGCAGCCCTATAGGAGGGGTGAACACTGAAGCTTTCTTT.

The chain uses TRBV18 and TRBJ1-3; 9 bases are shared with TRBD1. The CDR3 has 14 residues. Per germline, CDR1 KGHSH and CDR2 LQKENI. V trimming: 3 bases; J trimming: 6 bases; junction bases outside the gene matches: 3. This CDR3 is CASSPTGGENTIYF. DNA for the CDR3: TGTGCCAGCTCACCGACAGGGGGAGAAAACACCATATATTTT.

This clone is a singleton in its sample. DNA of the CDR3: TGCGCCAGCAGCTTGGGATCGGTATGGCGGGAGACCCAGTACTTC. This codes for CASSLGSVWRETQYF. The chain joins TRBV5-1 to TRBJ2-5; no firm D call. This CDR3 has 15 residues. V lost 0 bases and J lost 5, with 14 bases in between. From germline, CDR1 is SGHRS and CDR2 YFSETQ.